The 7 T cell receptor beta chains below all came from one sample that was sequenced in a study of shared clonotypes between healthy human individuals. Repertoires were generated with immunoSEQ multiplex PCR, while TCRdb's copy carries only in-frame clones and drops some. The sample comprises 800,000 to 950,000 clones, 96% of which are singletons, and about 0.21% rests with the top ten. Naive CD8 cells were CD45RO-negative, positively selected for CCR7, excluding terminally differentiated effector memory CD45RA+ cells. Sequencing was carried out using naive CD8+ T cells sorted from blood. The receptors were sampled from a man aged 30-40 years in good health.

The V and J genes are TRBV11-2 and TRBJ2-5; 8 bases align to TRBD1. CDR3 size: 17 residues. The trim removed 4 bases at V and 2 bases at J, leaving 12 bases unmatched. CDR1 SGHAT and CDR2 FQNNGV come from the germline V gene. The CDR3 sequence is CASSSHRLQGGQETQYF. CDR3 nucleotide sequence: TGTGCCAGCAGCTCACATCGCTTACAGGGGGGTCAAGAGACCCAGTACTTC.

The V call is TRBV6-1, the J call TRBJ1-5; a weak D match, TRBD1 (5 bases). Germline V lookup: CDR1 MNHNS, CDR2 SASEGT. This CDR3 spans 14 amino acids. Trimming removed 5 bases from V and 5 bases from J, with 13 bases in between. The CDR3 region has the DNA TGTGCCAGCAGTAGGCTGGGGGAAGATCAGCCCCAGCATTTT. Protein: CASSRLGEDQPQHF.

J is TRBJ2-1 and V is TRBV5-1, with D perhaps matching TRBD2 (6 bases). Trimming pared 2 bases from V and 6 bases from J, leaving 12 bases between. CDR3 size: 14 residues. Germline V gene sequence: CDR1 SGHRS, CDR2 YFSETQ. The DNA of the CDR3 is TGCGCCAGCAGCTTTAGCGGCCTTCCCAATGAGCAGTTCTTC. Translating it yields CASSFSGLPNEQFF.

The chain joins TRBV13 to TRBJ1-5; D remains ambiguous. The V end was cut by 3 bases, the J end by 6 bases, with 12 bases between. The CDR3 loop spans 14 amino acids. Looked up from germline, CDR1 is PRHDT and CDR2 is FYEKMQ (reference sequence). CDR3 sequence: CASSLGTLGQPQHF. As DNA, the CDR3 is TGTGCCAGCAGCTTGGGAACACTTGGTCAGCCCCAGCATTTT.

In this sample, this clone turned up once. CDR3 protein: CSVEASLSRSNEQFF. CDR3 bases: TGCAGCGTTGAAGCGTCCCTTTCCCGAAGCAATGAGCAGTTCTTC. The chain recombines TRBV29-1 with TRBJ2-1, with unresolved D. CDR1 is SQVTM, CDR2 ANQGSEA, per germline. This CDR3 comprises 15 residues. Trimming removed 1 base at V and 6 bases at J, with 16 bases between.

V and J are TRBV5-1 and TRBJ2-7; TRBD2 matches at 10 bases. Germline V gives CDR1 SGHRS, CDR2 YFSETQ. J gave up 2 bases and V 4 bases, and 9 bases lay outside the gene matches. This CDR3 spans 16 amino acids. CDR3 bases: TGCGCCAGCAGCGTAACCCCGCTAGCGGGGGCCTACGAGCAGTACTTC. Its translation: CASSVTPLAGAYEQYF.

CDR3 residues: CASSGRTDTQYF. In nucleotides, the CDR3 is TGTGCCAGCAGTGGGCGCACAGATACGCAGTATTTT. The J gene is TRBJ2-3, the V gene TRBV2; D is ambiguous. Trimming removed 4 bases from V and 1 base from J, with 3 bases in between. The CDR3 has 12 residues. Germline V gene lookup returns CDR1 SNHLY and CDR2 FYNNEI.